The present T cell receptor beta chain was sequenced within a study of blood T cell repertoires in COVID-19. On the study more broadly: COVID-19 samples, acute and convalescent, were from the United States, Italy and Spain.

In this sample, this clone turned up once. Germline values: CDR1 SGHTA, CDR2 FQGNSA. This CDR3 spans 16 amino acids. V dropped 3 bases and J dropped 2; count of bases not matched to a gene: 1. Source study methods: Scientists estimated how many nucleated cells there were by amplifying reference gene primers. Method: immunoSEQ multiplex PCR; TCRdb's copy keeps in-frame clones and lacks some. V and J calls and clone size follow that table, whereas D and trimming were derived from the DNA. The profile shows around 260,000 clones, 86% of them singletons. The chain uses TRBV7-2 and TRBJ2-3; 14 nucleotides match TRBD2. The sequence was obtained from a young woman with active or convalescent COVID-19. The sequencing input was peripheral blood. The CDR3 protein is CASSLGLAGATDTQYF. The CDR3 DNA reads TGTGCCAGCAGCTTGGGACTAGCGGGAGCCACAGATACGCAGTATTTT. The full variable domain, in which reference TRBV7-2 and TRBJ2-3 provide the parts outside the CDR3, is GAGVSQSPSNKVTEKGKDVELRCDPISGHTALYWYRQSLGQGLEFLIYFQGNSAPDKSGLPSDRFSAERTGGSVSTLTIQRTQQEDSAVYLCASSLGLAGATDTQYFGPGTRLTVL.